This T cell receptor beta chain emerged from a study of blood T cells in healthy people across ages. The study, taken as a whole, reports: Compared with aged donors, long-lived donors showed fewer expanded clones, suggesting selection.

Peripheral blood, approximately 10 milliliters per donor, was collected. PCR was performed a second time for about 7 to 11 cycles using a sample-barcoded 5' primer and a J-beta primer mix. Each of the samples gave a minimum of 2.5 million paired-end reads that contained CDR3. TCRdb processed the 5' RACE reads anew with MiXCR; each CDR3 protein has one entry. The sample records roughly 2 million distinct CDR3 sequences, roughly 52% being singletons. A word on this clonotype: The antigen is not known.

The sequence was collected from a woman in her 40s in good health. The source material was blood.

CDR3 in amino acids: CASSLEGTGEAFF. The CDR3 coding sequence is TGTGCCAGCAGCTTAGAGGGGACAGGGGAGGCTTTCTTT. The chain links TRBV7-6 to TRBJ1-1; 10 bases line up with TRBD1. V dropped 1 base and J dropped 11; count of bases not matched to a gene: 4. Germline loops: CDR1 SGHVS, CDR2 FNYEAQ. The CDR3 is made up of 13 amino acids.